This T cell receptor beta chain was sequenced during a study of blood T cells in healthy people across ages. Study observations and caveats: TCR beta diversity was tightly associated with the proportion of naive T cells.

Trimming removed 3 bases from V and 2 bases from J, with 19 bases in between. The CDR3 covers 17 residues. This clonotype was seen only a few times. Its antigen remains unknown. Sample-barcoded 5' priming and a J-beta primer mix drove a second PCR of about 6 to 12 cycles. TCRdb reprocessed the 5' RACE reads via MiXCR and lists one record per CDR3 protein. The table lists over 1,500,000 distinct CDR3 sequences, about 49% of them singletons. V and J are TRBV12-3 or TRBV12-4 and TRBJ2-5; D is ambiguous. The TCR comes from a woman between 40 and 55 years old in good health. The sequenced sample was blood. The CDR3, as DNA: TGTGCCAGCAGTTTGTTGGTCGGGCCCTCGGGTCAAGAGACCCAGTACTTC. Its translation is CASSLLVGPSGQETQYF.